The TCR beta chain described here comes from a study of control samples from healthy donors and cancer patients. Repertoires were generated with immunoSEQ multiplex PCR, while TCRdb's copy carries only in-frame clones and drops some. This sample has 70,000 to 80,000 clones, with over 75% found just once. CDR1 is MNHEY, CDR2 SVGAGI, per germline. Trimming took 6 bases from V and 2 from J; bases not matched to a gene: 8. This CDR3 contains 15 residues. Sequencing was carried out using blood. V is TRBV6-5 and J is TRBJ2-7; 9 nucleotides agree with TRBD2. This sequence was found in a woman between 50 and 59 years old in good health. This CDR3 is CASSPRLAGTYEQYF. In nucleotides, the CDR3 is TGTGCCAGCAGCCCCCGCCTAGCGGGGACCTACGAGCAGTACTTC.